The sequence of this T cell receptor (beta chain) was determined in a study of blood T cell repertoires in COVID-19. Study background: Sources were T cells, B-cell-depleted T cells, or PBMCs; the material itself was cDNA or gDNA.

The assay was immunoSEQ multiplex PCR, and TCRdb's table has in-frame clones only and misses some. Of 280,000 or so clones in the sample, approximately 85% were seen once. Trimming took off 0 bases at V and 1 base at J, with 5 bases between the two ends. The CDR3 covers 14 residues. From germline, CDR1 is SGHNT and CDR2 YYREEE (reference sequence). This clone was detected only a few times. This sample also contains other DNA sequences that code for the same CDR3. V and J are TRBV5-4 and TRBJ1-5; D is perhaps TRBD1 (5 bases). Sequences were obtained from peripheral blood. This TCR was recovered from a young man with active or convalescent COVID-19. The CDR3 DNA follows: TGTGCCAGCAGCTTGGCAGGGAGCAATCAGCCCCAGCATTTT. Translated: CASSLAGSNQPQHF. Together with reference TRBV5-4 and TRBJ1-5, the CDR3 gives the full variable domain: ETGVTQSPTHLIKTRGQQVTLRCSSQSGHNTVSWYQQALGQGPQFIFQYYREEENGRGNFPPRFSGLQFPNYSSELNVNALELDDSALYLCASSLAGSNQPQHFGDGTRLSIL.